This T cell receptor beta chain is from a study of blood T cell repertoires in COVID-19. Study details: T cells, B-cell-depleted T cells, or PBMCs supplied cDNA or gDNA.

Sequencing was performed with immunoSEQ multiplex PCR; in TCRdb, only in-frame clones are kept and a portion is missing. The sample has about 64,000 clones; about 81% are singletons. This clone was observed a single time. The CDR3 has 14 residues. CDR1 is LGHDT and CDR2 is YNNKEL in the germline V gene (reference sequence). The V segment lost 3 bases and the J segment 8 bases; nucleotides outside the gene matches: 5. The specimen sequenced was peripheral blood. The sequence derives from a man older than 75 with acute or convalescent COVID-19. This chain uses TRBV3-1 (or the pseudogene TRBV3-2) with TRBJ1-5, with 9 bases identical to TRBD1. CDR3 nucleotides: TGTGCCAGCAGCCAGGGGACAGGGAAGGAGCCCCAGCATTTT. This encodes CASSQGTGKEPQHF.